This T cell receptor (beta chain) stems from a study of T cells after yellow fever vaccination (dated by TCRdb to the late 2010s). Notes on the research overall: Libraries from fractions with low cell numbers were prepared with the SMART-Seq v4 Ultra Low Input RNA kit. Bulk TCR alpha and beta repertoires were sequenced longitudinally to track T-cell clones before and after primary and booster YFV17D yellow fever vaccination. Blood samples were taken at several timepoints before and after primary and secondary immunization, and bulk PBMC replicates and cell subsets were isolated. Two healthy male donors, one aged 18 to 29 and one aged 30 to 39 years, were included in the cohort. Results the study describes overall, beyond this receptor: After the booster, most of the clones that had expanded following primary vaccination were detected again (around 97% of CD4 and roughly nine tenths of CD8), which suggests that memory was broadly maintained. A small fraction of clonotypes appeared in both the CD4 and CD8 compartments, likely as a result of convergent recombination. The secondary T-cell response was weaker than the primary response but faster, peaking on day 5 instead of day 15. Computational filtering was needed because FACS-sorted repertoires could contain abundant contaminating clonotypes from the bulk population. Only a couple of donors were included in the study, so the extent to which the findings can be generalized is limited.

As concerns this clonotype: Its antigen is unknown. Nothing much larger sits one base from this clone, and base qualities are not available.

The treatment or condition label, read with the paper, signifies: live attenuated yellow fever vaccine strain. At each blood-draw timepoint, two biological replicates of bulk PBMCs were collected. A standard Ficoll-Paque protocol was used to isolate PBMCs from peripheral blood. TriZol was used to extract RNA from bulk PBMCs, from CD4 and CD8 fractions, and from dextramer-positive and dextramer-negative fractions. TCR cDNA was made using 5'RACE template switching, a step that added a universal primer site and unique molecular identifiers. cDNA synthesis was primed from both the TCR alpha and TCR beta constant segments. Libraries were amplified in two PCR steps, with sample barcodes and sequencing adapters added in the second step. Sequencing of libraries was performed on Illumina HiSeq 2500 (2x100 bp) or NovaSeq (2x150 bp). As for the authors' bioinformatics: Demultiplexing of reads and collapsing into UMI consensus sequences were performed with MIGEC, and V(D)J alignment was carried out with MiXCR. Clonotypes responding to the vaccine were identified with edgeR on replicate PBMC samples, with the criteria of FDR below 0.01 and a log2 fold change above 5 up to day 15. Each bulk clonotype was labeled CD4 or CD8 based on which sequenced repertoire, CD4 or CD8, contained the clonotype at higher abundance. Starting from the raw public reads, TCRdb applied fastp trimming at Q25, assembled clones with MiXCR and retained in-frame beta chains. Rows are unified per CDR3 protein, each entry keeping the most common DNA and genes. These V and J calls derive from TCRdb rather than the authors' analysis. Counted in this sample were a few hundred thousand distinct CDR3 sequences; around 6.8% of them appeared once. Roughly a sixth of the sample comes from the top ten.

The junction carries 16 bases between V and J, which are trimmed by 3 bases and 0 bases respectively. Measured from the cysteine to the phenylalanine, the CDR3 is 17 residues long. Just CDR3 DNA is preserved here, 51 bases in frame from base 1. Taken from the germline V gene (reference sequence), the CDR1 and CDR2 loops are SGHKS and YYEKEE. The input for sequencing was PBMCs, taken 45 days after the first yellow fever vaccination. The source of this sequence is a man aged 18-30 years who received the YFV17D yellow fever vaccine. Recombination linked TRBV5-5 to TRBJ1-3; the D segment could be TRBD1, given 6 matching bases. The CDR3 region reads CASSSPRGGNSGNTIYF. In nucleotides, the sequence is TGTGCCAGCAGCTCCCCAAGGGGGGGGAACTCTGGAAACACCATATATTTT.